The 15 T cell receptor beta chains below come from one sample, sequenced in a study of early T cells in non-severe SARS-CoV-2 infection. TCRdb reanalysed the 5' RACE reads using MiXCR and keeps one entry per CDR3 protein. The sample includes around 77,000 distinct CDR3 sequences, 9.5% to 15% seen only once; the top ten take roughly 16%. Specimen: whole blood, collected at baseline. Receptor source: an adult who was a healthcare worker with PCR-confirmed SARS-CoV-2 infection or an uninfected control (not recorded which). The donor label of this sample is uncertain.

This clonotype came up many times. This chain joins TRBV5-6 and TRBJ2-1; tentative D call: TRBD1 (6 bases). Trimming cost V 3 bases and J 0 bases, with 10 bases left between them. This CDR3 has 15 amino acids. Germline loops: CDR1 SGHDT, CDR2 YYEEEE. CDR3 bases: TGTGCCAGCAGCTCCCGAGGGGGCTCCTACAATGAGCAGTTCTTC. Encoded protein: CASSSRGGSYNEQFF.

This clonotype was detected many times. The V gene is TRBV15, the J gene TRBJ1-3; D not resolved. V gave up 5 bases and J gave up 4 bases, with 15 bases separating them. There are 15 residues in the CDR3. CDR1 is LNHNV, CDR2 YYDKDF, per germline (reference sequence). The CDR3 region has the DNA TGTGCCACCAGCGACCCCCCGGCGCAAGGAAACACCATATATTTT. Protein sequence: CATSDPPAQGNTIYF.

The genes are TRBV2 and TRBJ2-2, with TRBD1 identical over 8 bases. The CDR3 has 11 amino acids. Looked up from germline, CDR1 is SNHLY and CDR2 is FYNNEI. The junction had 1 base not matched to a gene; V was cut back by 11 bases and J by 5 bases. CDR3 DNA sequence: TGTGCCGGGACAGGTACCGGGGAGCTGTTTTTT. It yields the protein CAGTGTGELFF.

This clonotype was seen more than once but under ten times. CDR3 sequence (DNA): TGTGCCAGCGCCCCTAGCGGCACAGATACGCAGTATTTT. It is translated as CASAPSGTDTQYF. The J gene is TRBJ2-3, the V gene TRBV2; perhaps TRBD2 as D (6 bases). This CDR3 region has 13 residues. Germline V gene sequence: CDR1 SNHLY, CDR2 FYNNEI. Trimming left V 8 bases short and J 1 base short, with 10 bases between. The complete variable domain, with remaining parts taken from reference TRBV2 and TRBJ2-3, reads EPEVTQTPSHQVTQMGQEVILRCVPISNHLYFYWYRQILGQKVEFLVSFYNNEISEKSEIFDDQFSVERPDGSNFTLKIRSTKLEDSAMYFCASAPSGTDTQYFGPGTRLTVL.

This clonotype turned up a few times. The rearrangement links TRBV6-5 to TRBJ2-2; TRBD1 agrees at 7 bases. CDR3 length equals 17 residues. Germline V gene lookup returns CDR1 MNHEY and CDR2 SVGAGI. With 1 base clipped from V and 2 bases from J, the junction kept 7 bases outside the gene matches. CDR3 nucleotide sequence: TGTGCCAGCAGTTACTTAAGACAGGGCCCAAACACCGGGGAGCTGTTTTTT. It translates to CASSYLRQGPNTGELFF.

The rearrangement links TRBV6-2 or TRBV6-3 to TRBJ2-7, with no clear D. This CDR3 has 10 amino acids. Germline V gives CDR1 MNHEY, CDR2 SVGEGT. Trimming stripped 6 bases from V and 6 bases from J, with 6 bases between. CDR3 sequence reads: CASRPPEQYF. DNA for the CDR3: TGTGCCAGCAGGCCCCCCGAGCAGTACTTC.

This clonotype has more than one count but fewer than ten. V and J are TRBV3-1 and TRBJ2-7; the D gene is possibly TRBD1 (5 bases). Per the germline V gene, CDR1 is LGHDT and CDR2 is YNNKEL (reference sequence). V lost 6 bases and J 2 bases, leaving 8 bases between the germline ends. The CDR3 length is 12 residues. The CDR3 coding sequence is TGTGCCAGCAGTCAGACAGCCTACGAGCAGTACTTC. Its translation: CASSQTAYEQYF.

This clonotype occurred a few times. In nucleotides, the CDR3 is TGTGCCAGCAGCTTAAGTGGGGGCAGGACCGAGCAGTACTTC. Protein sequence: CASSLSGGRTEQYF. The V and J genes are TRBV7-2 and TRBJ2-7, with a possible D match to TRBD1 (6 bases). V was pared by 2 bases and J by 6 bases, with 14 bases between. This CDR3 has 14 amino acids. CDR1 SGHTA and CDR2 FQGNSA come from the germline V gene.

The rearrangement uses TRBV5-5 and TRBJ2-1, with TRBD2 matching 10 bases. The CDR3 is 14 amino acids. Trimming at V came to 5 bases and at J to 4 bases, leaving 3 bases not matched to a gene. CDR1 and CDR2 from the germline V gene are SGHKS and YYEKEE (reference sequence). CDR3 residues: CASRLAGRYNEQFF. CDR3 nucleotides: TGTGCCAGCAGACTAGCGGGAAGGTACAATGAGCAGTTCTTC.

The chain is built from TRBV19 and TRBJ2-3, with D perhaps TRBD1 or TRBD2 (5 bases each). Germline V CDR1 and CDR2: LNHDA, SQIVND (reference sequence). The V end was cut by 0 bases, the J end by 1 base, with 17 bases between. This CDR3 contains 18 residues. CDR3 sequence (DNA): TGTGCCAGTAGTATAGATGAACTATCCGGGGCGGGCACAGATACGCAGTATTTT. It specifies CASSIDELSGAGTDTQYF.

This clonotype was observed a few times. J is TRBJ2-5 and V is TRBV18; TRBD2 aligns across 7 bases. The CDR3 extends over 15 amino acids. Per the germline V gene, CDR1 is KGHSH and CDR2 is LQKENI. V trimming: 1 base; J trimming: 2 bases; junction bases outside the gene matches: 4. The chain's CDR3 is CASSPLASGQETQYF. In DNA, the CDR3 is TGTGCCAGCTCACCACTGGCTAGCGGACAAGAGACCCAGTACTTC. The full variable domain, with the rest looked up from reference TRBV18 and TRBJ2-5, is NAGVMQNPRHLVRRRGQEARLRCSPMKGHSHVYWYRQLPEEGLKFMVYLQKENIIDESGMPKERFSAEFPKEGPSILRIQQVVRGDSAAYFCASSPLASGQETQYFGPGTRLLVL.

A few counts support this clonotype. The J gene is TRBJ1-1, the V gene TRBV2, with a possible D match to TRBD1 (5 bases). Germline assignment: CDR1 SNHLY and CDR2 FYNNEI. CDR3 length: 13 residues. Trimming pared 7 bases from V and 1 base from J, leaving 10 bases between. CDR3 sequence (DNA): TGTGCCAGCAATCTACAGGAGAACACTGAAGCTTTCTTT. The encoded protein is CASNLQENTEAFF.

The CDR3 sequence is CASSSRDEQFF. Written as DNA, the CDR3 is TGTGCCAGCAGTTCTCGGGACGAGCAGTTCTTC. The chain couples TRBV6-6 to TRBJ2-1; D assignment may be TRBD1 or TRBD2 (5 bases each). This CDR3 spans 11 amino acids. CDR1 and CDR2 from the germline V gene are MNHNY and SVGAGI (reference sequence). V was shortened by 4 bases and J by 10 bases, with 8 bases between the two germline ends.

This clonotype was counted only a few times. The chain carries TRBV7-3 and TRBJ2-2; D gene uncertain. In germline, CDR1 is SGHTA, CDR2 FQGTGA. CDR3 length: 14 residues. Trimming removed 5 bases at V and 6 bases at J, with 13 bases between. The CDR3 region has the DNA TGTGCCAGCAGCCCCGGATCACGGGCCGGGGAGCTGTTTTTT. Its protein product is CASSPGSRAGELFF.

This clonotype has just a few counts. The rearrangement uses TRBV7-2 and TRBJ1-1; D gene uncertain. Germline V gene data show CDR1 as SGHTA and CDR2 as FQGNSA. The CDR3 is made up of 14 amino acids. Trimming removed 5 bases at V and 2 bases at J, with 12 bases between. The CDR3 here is CASSKEGRNTEAFF. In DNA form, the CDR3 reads TGTGCCAGCAGCAAAGAGGGTAGAAACACTGAAGCTTTCTTT.